The rows below give T cell receptor beta chains drawn from one sample of a study of breast tumors, draining lymph nodes, adjacent tissues. TCRdb reprocessed the multiplex PCR reads with MiXCR, giving one entry per CDR3 protein. The sample shows some 150,000 distinct CDR3 sequences, about 22% of them seen only once. The sequenced sample consisted of axillary lymph node tissue. The origin of the receptors is a female donor with breast cancer. Some clones in this sample may be carry-over from other donors' samples. CDR3s include the opening cysteine and the closing phenylalanine or tryptophan. A D gene is named only where the DNA matches it firmly. Only part of the rows carry a size: once, few, many, or a class if the clone is expanded.

abundance,d_gene,v_gene,j_gene,CDR3nt,CDR3aa
medium-sized,TRBD2,TRBV5-1,TRBJ2-1,TGCGCCAGCAGCTTGGCGGGAGGAGCGTACAATGAGCAGTTCTTC,CASSLAGGAYNEQFF
few,.,TRBV27,TRBJ2-3,TGTGCCAGCAGTCTAGGACAGCTCACAGATACGCAGTATTTT,CASSLGQLTDTQYF
many,.,TRBV7-9,TRBJ2-5,TGTGCCAGCAGCTTAGCAAGCACTCGCCAAGAGACCCAGTACTTC,CASSLASTRQETQYF
.,TRBD1,TRBV12-3/TRBV12-4,TRBJ2-1,TGTGCCAGCAGTTCTCCGGGACAGGGGCCTGAGGGGGAAGGCAACGAGCAGTTCTTC,CASSSPGQGPEGEGNEQFF
many,TRBD2,TRBV6-6,TRBJ2-5,TGTGCCAGCAGCCTACTAGCGGGAGGGATAATTCAAGAGACCCAGTACTTC,CASSLLAGGIIQETQYF
many,TRBD2,TRBV3-1,TRBJ2-5,TGTGCCAGCAGCCAAGATCGGCGGTTACTAGCGGAAGGGGGGACCCAGTACTTC,CASSQDRRLLAEGGTQYF
.,TRBD1,TRBV6-1,TRBJ1-5,TGTGCCGGCAGTGTGACAGGGATGGGGAATCAGCCCCAGCATTTT,CAGSVTGMGNQPQHF
.,TRBD2,TRBV11-2,TRBJ2-2,TGTGCCAACAGCTCAGGACTAGCGCAGAACACCGGGGAGCTGTTTTTT,CANSSGLAQNTGELFF
.,TRBD2,TRBV30,TRBJ2-3,TGTGCCTGGAGTAATAGCGGGACTGATACGCAGTATTTT,CAWSNSGTDTQYF
many,.,TRBV12-3/TRBV12-4,TRBJ1-2,TGTGCCAGCAGACCAACAGGGTGGTCTGGCTACACCTTC,CASRPTGWSGYTF
.,TRBD1,TRBV6-1,TRBJ2-7,TGTGCCAGCAGTGCCGTACAGGACAGGGGTTATGAGCAGTACTTC,CASSAVQDRGYEQYF
many,TRBD2,TRBV11-2,TRBJ2-7,TGTGCCAGCAGCTTAAGTCAGCGGGGCTACGAGCAGTACTTC,CASSLSQRGYEQYF
many,.,TRBV11-3,TRBJ2-3,TGTGCCAGCAGCCCTGGGGTACAGAGCACAGATACGCAGTATTTT,CASSPGVQSTDTQYF
.,TRBD1,TRBV18,TRBJ2-1,TGTGCCAGCTCACCAGGGTCTGACAGGGTTCAGTTCTTC,CASSPGSDRVQFF
.,TRBD1,TRBV20-1,TRBJ2-5,TGCAGTGCTAGAGTCTACAGGGGTGAAGAGACCCAATACTTC,CSARVYRGEETQYF
many,TRBD1,TRBV7-2,TRBJ2-7,TGTGCCAGCAGCTTAGGTTCGACAGGGGCCTCTTACGAGCAGTACTTC,CASSLGSTGASYEQYF
many,.,TRBV12-3/TRBV12-4,TRBJ2-3,TGTGCCAGCAGTTTAGCGAACAGGGCATCAGATACGCAGTATTTT,CASSLANRASDTQYF
many,.,TRBV20-1,TRBJ2-1,TGCAGTGCTAGAGCCCAAGAGGGCACTAGGTTCTTC,CSARAQEGTRFF
many,.,TRBV10-2,TRBJ1-6,TGCGCCAGCAGTCTCCAGGGTGGTTCACCCCTCCACTTT,CASSLQGGSPLHF
.,TRBD1,TRBV6-1,TRBJ2-1,TGTGCCAGCAGTTCCGAAGGCTGGGGGACAGGCCTCTCCTACAATGAGCAGTTCTTC,CASSSEGWGTGLSYNEQFF
few,.,TRBV19,TRBJ2-7,TGTGCCAGTAGTATCCAGGTCAACTACGAGCAGTACTTC,CASSIQVNYEQYF
.,TRBD2,TRBV5-1,TRBJ2-2,TGCGCCAGCTTACTCTCCGGGACTAGCGGGACCGCCGGGGAGCTGTTTTTT,CASLLSGTSGTAGELFF
many,.,TRBV29-1,TRBJ2-7,TGCAGCGTTGCCGTGACAGGACCTTACGAGCAGTACTTC,CSVAVTGPYEQYF
few,TRBD1,TRBV2,TRBJ1-5,TGTGCCAGCAGTGAAAGGGGGACAGTCGATCAGCCCCAGCATTTT,CASSERGTVDQPQHF
many,.,TRBV19,TRBJ2-7,TGTGCCAGTAGTATGAATGGCTACGAGCAGTACTTC,CASSMNGYEQYF
.,TRBD2,TRBV12-3/TRBV12-4,TRBJ2-7,TGTGCCAGCAGGCGGGGGGGACTCACTAGCGGGAATACCTACGAGCAGTACTTC,CASRRGGLTSGNTYEQYF
many,TRBD2,TRBV11-2,TRBJ2-7,TGTGCCAGCAGCTTAGCTAGCGGAGGGGAGGAGCAGTACTTC,CASSLASGGEEQYF
.,.,TRBV6-2/TRBV6-3,TRBJ2-5,TGTGCCAGTGGCCGGGGCAGCCAAGAGACCCAGTACTTC,CASGRGSQETQYF
many,TRBD2,TRBV2,TRBJ2-7,TGTGCCAGCAGTGAAGTGTTGGGGACTAGGGCCTACGAGCAGTACTTC,CASSEVLGTRAYEQYF
many,TRBD2,TRBV19,TRBJ2-1,TGTGCCGGAGGGGCTAGCGGGAGTGGTGAGCAGTTCTTC,CAGGASGSGEQFF
many,.,TRBV6-1,TRBJ1-3,TGTGCCAGCAGTGAGGGACTGGTAAACACCATATATTTT,CASSEGLVNTIYF
few,TRBD2,TRBV27,TRBJ2-3,TGTGCCAGCAGTCCACTAGACAGACTAGCGGGAAAGGATACGCAGTATTTT,CASSPLDRLAGKDTQYF
many,TRBD1,TRBV20-1,TRBJ1-5,TGCAGTGCTAGTATAAGGGACAGGGGCAATCAGCCCCAGCATTTT,CSASIRDRGNQPQHF
many,TRBD2,TRBV11-2,TRBJ2-1,TGTGCCAGCAGCTCGCCGGGACTAGTGCGTGAGCAGTTCTTC,CASSSPGLVREQFF
.,TRBD1,TRBV9,TRBJ2-2,TGTGCCAGCAGCGCAACTCAGGGGGCCTTTTACACCGGGGAGCTGTTTTTT,CASSATQGAFYTGELFF
many,.,TRBV6-1,TRBJ1-5,TGTGCCAGCAGTGAATACCACGGATATGGCAATCAGCCCCAGCATTTT,CASSEYHGYGNQPQHF
many,TRBD1,TRBV28,TRBJ1-2,TGTGCCAGCAGTTTTTGGCACCCGGGACAGGGGGCGAAGGGCTACACCTTC,CASSFWHPGQGAKGYTF
many,.,TRBV12-3/TRBV12-4,TRBJ1-2,TGTGCCAGCAGTTATGGCCGAATCTCTGGCTACACCTTC,CASSYGRISGYTF
.,.,TRBV29-1,TRBJ2-7,TGCAGCGTTGCGAAGGCAGGGACGACAGACGAGCAGTACTTC,CSVAKAGTTDEQYF
few,.,TRBV7-2,TRBJ1-2,TGTGCCAGCAGCTCTTACAACTATGGCTACACCTTC,CASSSYNYGYTF
many,TRBD1,TRBV7-9,TRBJ2-1,TGTGCCAGCAGCTTTAGTACAGGGACAGGGGGTGGCAATGAGCAGTTCTTC,CASSFSTGTGGGNEQFF
few,.,TRBV5-4,TRBJ2-1,TGTGCCAGCAGCTATGAGGGGGATGAGCAGTTCTTC,CASSYEGDEQFF
many,TRBD2,TRBV12-5,TRBJ2-5,TGTGCTAGTGGTTTGCGCGGGAGGGGCCAAGAGACCCAGTACTTC,CASGLRGRGQETQYF
many,.,TRBV20-1,TRBJ1-5,TGCAGTGCTAGAGAAGGGGGGGCTCAGCCCCAGCATTTT,CSAREGGAQPQHF
few,.,TRBV6-2/TRBV6-3,TRBJ2-2,TGTGCCAGCAGTTATGCCCACATAAACACCGGGGAGCTGTTTTTT,CASSYAHINTGELFF
many,.,TRBV6-1,TRBJ2-7,TGTGCCAGCAGTGAAGCATGGGGACCCTACGAGCAGTACTTC,CASSEAWGPYEQYF
.,TRBD2,TRBV13,TRBJ2-2,TGTGCCAGCAGCTTAGGTACCGGGACTAGAAACACTCCAGTCGGGGAGCTGTTTTTT,CASSLGTGTRNTPVGELFF
many,TRBD1,TRBV5-4,TRBJ2-6,TGTGCCAGCAGCTTCAGGACAGGGGCGAGTTCTGGGGCCAACGTCCTGACTTTC,CASSFRTGASSGANVLTF
many,.,TRBV2,TRBJ2-1,TGTGCCAGCACCAGGGAAGTGGGCAATGAGCAGTTCTTC,CASTREVGNEQFF
few,.,TRBV27,TRBJ2-3,TGTGCCAGCAGTTTAACTAGGGCGAGCACAGATACGCAGTATTTT,CASSLTRASTDTQYF
many,.,TRBV7-2,TRBJ2-7,TGTGCCAGCAGCTTAGCGGGAAGGGGGCAGTACTTC,CASSLAGRGQYF
many,TRBD1,TRBV6-5,TRBJ2-7,TGTGCCAGCAGTAAATCCCGGGACAGGGTCAACGAGCAGTACTTC,CASSKSRDRVNEQYF
many,.,TRBV6-1,TRBJ1-4,TGTGCCAGCAATGGGCGGGGTCTGGGGAATGAAAAACTGTTTTTT,CASNGRGLGNEKLFF
many,.,TRBV14,TRBJ2-3,TGTGCCAGCATGACAGATACGCAGTATTTT,CASMTDTQYF
many,TRBD1,TRBV15,TRBJ1-4,TGTGCCACCAGCGTAGGGTACAGGGGGCTCTCTAATGAAAAACTGTTTTTT,CATSVGYRGLSNEKLFF